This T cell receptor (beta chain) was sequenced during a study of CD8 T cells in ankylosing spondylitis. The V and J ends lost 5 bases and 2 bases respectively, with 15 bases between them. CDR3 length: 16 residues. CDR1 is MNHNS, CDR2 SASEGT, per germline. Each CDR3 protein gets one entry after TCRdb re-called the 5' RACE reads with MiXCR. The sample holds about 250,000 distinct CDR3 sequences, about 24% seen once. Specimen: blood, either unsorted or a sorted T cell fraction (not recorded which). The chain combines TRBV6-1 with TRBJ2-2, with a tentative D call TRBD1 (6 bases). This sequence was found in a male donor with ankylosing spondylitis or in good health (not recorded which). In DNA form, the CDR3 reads TGTGCCAGCAGTCCCTACGGACAGACTAACACCGGGGAGCTGTTTTTT. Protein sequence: CASSPYGQTNTGELFF.